The 7 T cell receptor beta chains below all came from one sample that was sequenced in a study of blood T cell repertoires in COVID-19. Profiled with immunoSEQ multiplex PCR; TCRdb holds only in-frame clones, not every one. The profile shows tens of thousands of clones, 82% of them singletons. Sequences were obtained from peripheral blood. These receptors all come from a human donor in a cohort sampled during active COVID-19.

A single count supports this clone. The chain is built from TRBV27 and TRBJ2-1; 8 bases align to TRBD1. Trimming at V came to 1 base and at J to 8 bases, leaving 4 bases not matched to a gene. Germline-derived CDR1 and CDR2 are MNHEY and SMNVEV (reference sequence). The CDR3 loop spans 14 amino acids. The CDR3 DNA reads TGTGCCAGCAGTTTATTTGGGACAGGAGATGAGCAGTTCTTC. It encodes CASSLFGTGDEQFF.

V and J are TRBV13 and TRBJ1-6; 10 bases line up with TRBD1. The CDR3 extends over 14 amino acids. V lost 3 bases to trimming and J lost 13 bases; unmatched junction nucleotides: 6. Germline CDR1 is PRHDT and CDR2 is FYEKMQ (reference sequence). This CDR3 is CASSFRRTGGPLHF. CDR3 DNA sequence: TGTGCCAGCAGCTTCCGCCGGACAGGGGGTCCCCTCCACTTT. The full variable domain, rest sourced from reference TRBV13 and TRBJ1-6, is AAGVIQSPRHLIKEKRETATLKCYPIPRHDTVYWYQQGPGQDPQFLISFYEKMQSDKGSIPDRFSAQQFSDYHSELNMSSLELGDSALYFCASSFRRTGGPLHFGNGTRLTVT.

The V and J genes are TRBV5-1 and TRBJ2-5; 8 nucleotides align to TRBD2. CDR1 and CDR2 from the germline V gene are SGHRS and YFSETQ. The CDR3 has 16 amino acids. V was clipped by 4 bases and J by 2 bases; unmatched bases: 10. CDR3 nucleotide sequence: TGCGCCAGCAGCCCGAGCGGGGGAGGCCTTCAAGAGACCCAGTACTTC. It yields the protein CASSPSGGGLQETQYF.

This chain joins TRBV5-1 and TRBJ2-5; D uncertain. Trimming cost V 4 bases and J 1 base, with 11 bases left between them. The CDR3 contains 14 residues. Germline CDR1 is SGHRS and CDR2 is YFSETQ. CDR3 in DNA: TGCGCCAGCAGCCCTCAGGCCACCCAAGAGACCCAGTACTTC. Translation gives CASSPQATQETQYF.

V usage is TRBV6-5 and J usage is TRBJ1-4; D call uncertain. The V and J ends lost 5 bases and 8 bases respectively, with 18 bases between them. The CDR3 totals 15 residues. Germline CDR1 and CDR2: MNHEY and SVGAGI. The CDR3 DNA reads TGTGCCAGCAGTCACCCGACACGGGGTGGCGAAAAACTGTTTTTT. This codes for CASSHPTRGGEKLFF.

This clone is judged medium-sized. Other DNA sequences of this sample code for an identical CDR3. The genes are TRBV5-1 and TRBJ1-1, with unresolved D. Germline V lookup: CDR1 SGHRS, CDR2 YFSETQ. This CDR3 has 13 amino acids. V shed 2 bases and J shed 1 base, with 6 bases lying between them. For the CDR3, the DNA is TGCGCCAGCAGCTTCCGAGGGAACACTGAAGCTTTCTTT. This codes for CASSFRGNTEAFF. The full variable domain, rest sourced from reference TRBV5-1 and TRBJ1-1, is KAGVTQTPRYLIKTRGQQVTLSCSPISGHRSVSWYQQTPGQGLQFLFEYFSETQRNKGNFPGRFSGRQFSNSRSEMNVSTLELGDSALYLCASSFRGNTEAFFGQGTRLTVV.

This sequence joins TRBV7-9 and TRBJ2-7; a weak D match, TRBD1 (6 bases). Germline V CDR1 and CDR2: SEHNR, FQNEAQ (reference sequence). The CDR3 has 14 amino acids. V lost 4 bases and J 0 bases, leaving 10 bases between the germline ends. CDR3 nucleotide sequence: TGTGCCAGCAGCTACCGACAGGCCTCCTACGAGCAGTACTTC. Translating gives CASSYRQASYEQYF.